A single sample gave rise to the 32 T cell receptor beta chains below, sequenced in a study of T cell responses to AZD1222 COVID-19 vaccine. Here immunoSEQ multiplex PCR was the method, and the copy in TCRdb shows in-frame clones only, minus some. This sample has 84,000 or so clones; just over 85% occur once, and the top ten carry around 8.2%. Source: peripheral blood, taken on day 0 of AZD1222 vaccination. The receptor source for this set is an adult in good health.

This clone has a handful of counts. The gene calls are TRBV4-3 and TRBJ2-3, with D possibly called TRBD1 or TRBD2 (5 bases each). CDR3 length: 17 amino acids. CDR1 is LGHNA and CDR2 is YSLEER in the germline V gene. Trimming cost V 2 bases and J 5 bases, with 20 bases left between them. The CDR3 spells CASSQKLTGRLGDTQYF. DNA for the CDR3: TGCGCCAGCAGCCAAAAATTGACGGGGCGGCTCGGAGATACGCAGTATTTT.

The rearrangement uses TRBV28 and TRBJ2-1, with TRBD2 matching over 7 bases. Trimming took 4 bases from V and 0 from J; bases not matched to a gene: 18. The CDR3 totals 20 residues. The V gene's germline CDR1 is MDHEN and CDR2 SYDVKM. For the CDR3, the DNA is TGTGCCAGCAGTTACTATACCAGGGCCCCTAGCGGTGGCTCCTACAATGAGCAGTTCTTC. Protein sequence: CASSYYTRAPSGGSYNEQFF.

The chain has TRBV10-3 and TRBJ1-5; no clear D gene. Trimming pared 0 bases from V and 4 bases from J, leaving 4 bases between. CDR3 size: 13 residues. The germline gives CDR1 ENHRY, CDR2 SYGVKD. CDR3 DNA: TGTGCCATCAGTGAGTCAGGAAATCAGCCCCAGCATTTT. Translation gives CAISESGNQPQHF.

V usage is TRBV7-9 and J usage is TRBJ2-7, with D unresolved. Germline lookup yields CDR1 SEHNR and CDR2 FQNEAQ (reference sequence). There are 13 residues in the CDR3. V was pared by 2 bases and J by 6 bases, with 11 bases between. The CDR3 loop is CASSLRGDLEQYF. The CDR3 coding sequence is TGTGCCAGCAGCTTACGAGGCGATCTCGAGCAGTACTTC.

The V and J genes are TRBV15 and TRBJ2-1; 9 bases are a match to TRBD2. V was pared by 8 bases and J by 5 bases, with 7 bases of the junction left unmatched. In germline, CDR1 is LNHNV, CDR2 YYDKDF (reference sequence). This CDR3 region has 14 residues. DNA of the CDR3: TGTGCCACCCGTGGAGCTAGCGGGAACAATGAGCAGTTCTTC. Encoded protein: CATRGASGNNEQFF.

The chain has TRBV3-1 (or the pseudogene TRBV3-2) and TRBJ2-3, with unresolved D. The CDR3 totals 13 residues. V was pared by 0 bases and J by 5 bases, with 6 bases between. Germline V gene sequence: CDR1 LGHDT, CDR2 YNNKEL (reference sequence). The CDR3: CASSQEVRDTQYF. CDR3 DNA: TGTGCCAGCAGCCAAGAGGTGAGAGATACGCAGTATTTT.

The J gene is TRBJ2-2, the V gene TRBV7-2; 8 positions match TRBD1. The CDR3 contains 16 residues. The V segment lost 2 bases and the J segment 6 bases; nucleotides outside the gene matches: 8. Per the germline V gene, CDR1 is SGHTA and CDR2 is FQGNSA. CDR3 loop: CASSLFGDRGAGELFF. CDR3 DNA sequence: TGTGCCAGCAGCTTATTCGGAGACAGGGGCGCCGGGGAGCTGTTTTTT.

V gene TRBV7-8 combines with J gene TRBJ1-3, with a weak D call TRBD1 (6 bases). V lost 5 bases and J 4 bases, leaving 12 bases between the germline ends. CDR1 is SGHVS and CDR2 is FQNEAQ in the germline V gene. The CDR3 has 14 residues. CDR3 in DNA: TGTGCCAGCAGCCCCAACAGGGCGGGAAACACCATATATTTT. This translates into CASSPNRAGNTIYF.

The J gene is TRBJ1-6, the V gene TRBV4-1, with D unclear. This CDR3 spans 18 amino acids. Germline CDR1 and CDR2: MGHRA and YSYEKL. Trimming left V 1 base short and J 6 bases short, with 19 bases between. The CDR3 bases are TGCGCCAGCAGCCAAGTGACCTTGGTTAGAGGAGGTAATTCACCCCTCCACTTT. Its protein is CASSQVTLVRGGNSPLHF.

The rearrangement links TRBV27 to TRBJ2-3; D not certain. In germline, CDR1 is MNHEY, CDR2 SMNVEV (reference sequence). V dropped 5 bases and J dropped 2 bases, with 14 bases sitting between them. The CDR3 is 15 residues long. CDR3 nucleotide sequence: TGTGCCAGCAGTGCTCAACGTGGTCACACAGATACGCAGTATTTT. This gives the protein CASSAQRGHTDTQYF.

V gene TRBV7-6 combines with J gene TRBJ1-3; no firm D call. CDR1 SGHVS and CDR2 FNYEAQ come from the germline V gene. The CDR3 consists of 15 residues. V lost 5 bases and J lost 1, with 12 bases in between. CDR3 residues: CASSANLQSGNTIYF. CDR3 DNA sequence: TGTGCCAGCAGCGCTAACCTACAGTCTGGAAACACCATATATTTT. Variable domain in full (rest from reference TRBV7-6 and TRBJ1-3): GAGVSQSPRYKVTKRGQDVALRCDPISGHVSLYWYRQALGQGPEFLTYFNYEAQQDKSGLPNDRFSAERPEGSISTLTIQRTEQRDSAMYRCASSANLQSGNTIYFGEGSWLTVV.

The genes are TRBV15 and TRBJ2-2; weak D call: TRBD1 (6 bases). The CDR3 loop spans 16 amino acids. V was cut by 1 base and J by 6 bases, with 15 bases left in between. The V gene's germline CDR1 is LNHNV and CDR2 YYDKDF (reference sequence). Written as DNA, the CDR3 is TGTGCCACCAGCAGAGTTACAGGGTTTGATCCCGGGGAGCTGTTTTTT. Translation gives CATSRVTGFDPGELFF.

This sequence joins TRBV19 and TRBJ2-2; 11 nucleotides match TRBD1. The length of the CDR3 is 15 residues. V shed 5 bases, J shed 5 bases, and the junction held 4 bases outside the gene matches. Germline loops: CDR1 LNHDA, CDR2 SQIVND (reference sequence). The CDR3 DNA sequence: TGTGCCAGTAGTCCGGGACAGGGGGGAACCGGGGAGCTGTTTTTT. This gives the protein CASSPGQGGTGELFF. The full variable domain, with the rest looked up from reference TRBV19 and TRBJ2-2, is DGGITQSPKYLFRKEGQNVTLSCEQNLNHDAMYWYRQDPGQGLRLIYYSQIVNDFQKGDIAEGYSVSREKKESFPLTVTSAQKNPTAFYLCASSPGQGGTGELFFGEGSRLTVL.

The V and J genes are TRBV7-2 and TRBJ2-7, with 7 bases lining up with TRBD1. The J segment lost 3 bases and the V segment lost 4 bases, leaving 0 bases of the junction unmatched. The CDR3 is 12 residues long. In germline, CDR1 is SGHTA, CDR2 FQGNSA. The CDR3 bases are TGTGCCAGCAGCTGGACAGGCTACGAGCAGTACTTC. Encoded protein: CASSWTGYEQYF. Full variable domain (outside the CDR3, taken from reference TRBV7-2 and TRBJ2-7): GAGVSQSPSNKVTEKGKDVELRCDPISGHTALYWYRQSLGQGLEFLIYFQGNSAPDKSGLPSDRFSAERTGGSVSTLTIQRTQQEDSAVYLCASSWTGYEQYFGPGTRLTVT.

This chain uses TRBV28 with TRBJ2-7, with 8 bases that match TRBD1. Trimming removed 7 bases from V and 6 bases from J; junction bases left unmatched: 17. CDR1 MDHEN and CDR2 SYDVKM come from the germline V gene. This CDR3 contains 16 residues. The CDR3 DNA follows: TGTGCCAGCACCCCTAAAAGGAGACAGGGGAACAGCGAGCAGTACTTC. Translation: CASTPKRRQGNSEQYF.

This chain joins TRBV5-4 and TRBJ2-7, with 9 bases identical to TRBD1. V shed 3 bases and J 3 bases; nucleotides not matched to a gene: 7. Germline CDR1 reads SGHNT; CDR2 reads YYREEE (reference sequence). The CDR3 extends over 15 amino acids. The CDR3 protein is CASSSGTGLHYEQYF. The CDR3 region has the DNA TGTGCCAGCAGCTCCGGGACAGGGCTCCACTACGAGCAGTACTTC.

J is TRBJ1-5 and V is TRBV6-5; TRBD1 aligns across 9 bases. V lost 7 bases, J lost 6 bases, and 4 bases stayed unmatched. The length of the CDR3 is 13 residues. Germline V CDR1 and CDR2: MNHEY, SVGAGI. CDR3 sequence: CASNGQGRQPQHF. In DNA form, the CDR3 reads TGTGCCAGCAACGGACAGGGGCGTCAGCCCCAGCATTTT.

The chain links TRBV5-8 to TRBJ1-1; tentatively, D is TRBD1 (6 bases). Germline values: CDR1 SGHTS, CDR2 YDEGEE. Trimming removed 2 bases from V and 6 bases from J, with 11 bases in between. The CDR3 totals 13 residues. The CDR3 protein is CASSFLGAAEAFF. The CDR3 DNA follows: TGTGCCAGCAGCTTTTTGGGGGCGGCTGAAGCTTTCTTT.

The chain recombines TRBV5-5 with TRBJ2-3; possible D gene TRBD1, 6 bases. CDR1 is SGHKS, CDR2 YYEKEE, per germline (reference sequence). Trimming stripped 6 bases from V and 0 bases from J, with 14 bases between. The CDR3 totals 15 residues. CDR3 in DNA: TGTGCCAGCACCCAAACAGGGCTCAGCACAGATACGCAGTATTTT. Translating gives CASTQTGLSTDTQYF.

The chain carries TRBV7-2 and TRBJ2-7, with 13 positions matching TRBD2. With V trimmed by 0 bases and J by 7 bases, 12 bases remained unmatched. CDR3 length: 18 amino acids. Germline V gene lookup returns CDR1 SGHTA and CDR2 FQGNSA. The CDR3 coding sequence is TGTGCCAGCAGCTTAGCCTTCGGACTAGCGGGAGCATCACGGGAGCAGTACTTC. Translation: CASSLAFGLAGASREQYF. Based on the CDR3 plus reference TRBV7-2 and TRBJ2-7, the full variable domain is GAGVSQSPSNKVTEKGKDVELRCDPISGHTALYWYRQSLGQGLEFLIYFQGNSAPDKSGLPSDRFSAERTGGSVSTLTIQRTQQEDSAVYLCASSLAFGLAGASREQYFGPGTRLTVT.

This rearrangement joins TRBV10-3 to TRBJ1-4; 7 nucleotides match TRBD1. Germline V gives CDR1 ENHRY, CDR2 SYGVKD. The length of the CDR3 is 15 residues. J was trimmed by 4 bases and V by 0 bases; bases with no gene match: 2. Here the CDR3 reads CAISESTGVNEKLFF. DNA for the CDR3: TGTGCCATCAGTGAGTCAACAGGGGTTAATGAAAAACTGTTTTTT.

This sequence joins TRBV29-1 and TRBJ2-2; 9 bases match TRBD2. Germline V CDR1 and CDR2: SQVTM, ANQGSEA. The CDR3 is made up of 13 amino acids. V trimming: 3 bases; J trimming: 4 bases; junction bases outside the gene matches: 0. The CDR3 region has the DNA TGCAGCGTTGAGCGGGAGGGCACCGGGGAGCTGTTTTTT. Translated, it gives CSVEREGTGELFF.

The chain is built from TRBV4-1 and TRBJ1-5; 8 nucleotides align to TRBD1. This CDR3 has 16 amino acids. The V gene's germline CDR1 is MGHRA and CDR2 YSYEKL. V trimming: 4 bases; J trimming: 7 bases; junction bases outside the gene matches: 12. CDR3 in DNA: TGCGCCAGCAGCCTCAACTGGGACAGGAAAAGGCAGCCCCAGCATTTT. Translating it yields CASSLNWDRKRQPQHF.

The DNA for the CDR3 is TGTGCCAGCGGGATCCACAATGAGCAGTTCTTC. Translation gives CASGIHNEQFF. The chain has TRBV11-3 and TRBJ2-1, with D unclear. The CDR3 loop spans 11 amino acids. Germline V CDR1 and CDR2: SGHNT, YENEEA. Deletions cut 8 bases from V and 5 bases from J, with 7 bases between. The full variable domain, with the rest looked up from reference TRBV11-3 and TRBJ2-1, is EAGVVQSPRYKIIEKKQPVAFWCNPISGHNTLYWYLQNLGQGPELLIRYENEEAVDDSQLPKDRFSAERLKGVDSTLKIQPAELGDSAVYLCASGIHNEQFFGPGTRLTVL.

The rearrangement uses TRBV6-7 and TRBJ2-2; 9 bases are a match to TRBD1. TRBV6-7 is an open reading frame whose function is uncertain. V shed 2 bases and J 6 bases; nucleotides not matched to a gene: 7. The CDR3 length is 16 residues. The CDR3 DNA is TGTGCCAGCAGTTACGACGACAGGGGGGATCCCGGGGAGCTGTTTTTT. As protein: CASSYDDRGDPGELFF.

This CDR3 reads CASSLFSQGYEQYF. The CDR3 DNA sequence: TGCGCCAGCAGCCTGTTCTCACAGGGATACGAGCAGTACTTC. The chain joins TRBV4-1 to TRBJ2-7; D may be TRBD1 (6 bases). Germline CDR1 reads MGHRA; CDR2 reads YSYEKL. V was trimmed by 4 bases and J by 4 bases, leaving 14 bases between them. This CDR3 has 14 amino acids.

The chain employs TRBV2 and TRBJ1-4; D remains ambiguous. Trimming stripped 8 bases from V and 0 bases from J, with 13 bases between. The CDR3 consists of 15 residues. Per germline, CDR1 SNHLY and CDR2 FYNNEI. The chain's CDR3 is CASEVRVATNEKLFF. In DNA, the CDR3 is TGTGCCAGCGAGGTGCGGGTTGCAACTAATGAAAAACTGTTTTTT.

In nucleotides, the CDR3 is TGTGCCAGCAGCTTAACGAGACAGGGAACTGAAGCTTTCTTT. It specifies CASSLTRQGTEAFF. The chain links TRBV7-9 to TRBJ1-1; TRBD1 matches 7 bases. The CDR3 extends over 14 amino acids. V was clipped by 2 bases and J by 5 bases; unmatched bases: 5. The germline CDR1 and CDR2 sequences are SEHNR and FQNEAQ (reference sequence).

This clone was recorded once. V is TRBV5-4 and J is TRBJ2-1; D is perhaps TRBD2 (6 bases). CDR1 is SGHNT and CDR2 is YYREEE in the germline V gene (reference sequence). This CDR3 is built from 16 residues. V was cut by 10 bases and J by 3 bases, with 23 bases left in between. CDR3 sequence (DNA): TGTGCCGCAGCTAGGCTGCGGGACTCGTTCTACAATGAGCAGTTCTTC. Encoded protein: CAAARLRDSFYNEQFF.

CDR3 coding DNA: TGTGCCAGCAGTGGGTTCGGGGGGCAGTACTTC. This gives the protein CASSGFGGQYF. The chain has TRBV12-3 or TRBV12-4 and TRBJ2-7, with a weak D call TRBD2 (6 bases). This CDR3 has 11 amino acids. V was pared by 5 bases and J by 9 bases, with 11 bases between.

The chain recombines TRBV28 with TRBJ2-1; 10 nucleotides line up with TRBD2. Germline V CDR1 and CDR2: MDHEN, SYDVKM. CDR3 length: 16 amino acids. The trim removed 2 bases at V and 4 bases at J, leaving 5 bases unmatched. Written as DNA, the CDR3 is TGTGCCAGCAGTTTAGTGACTAGCGGGTCGTACAATGAGCAGTTCTTC. Translated, it gives CASSLVTSGSYNEQFF.

The chain has TRBV13 and TRBJ2-4; D is uncertain. This CDR3 is 14 amino acids long. The V gene's germline CDR1 is PRHDT and CDR2 FYEKMQ (reference sequence). The V gene lost 0 bases and the J gene lost 6 bases, with 9 bases spanning the gap. CDR3 sequence: CASSLGDSGNIQYF. CDR3 DNA: TGTGCCAGCAGCTTAGGGGATTCGGGAAACATTCAGTACTTC.